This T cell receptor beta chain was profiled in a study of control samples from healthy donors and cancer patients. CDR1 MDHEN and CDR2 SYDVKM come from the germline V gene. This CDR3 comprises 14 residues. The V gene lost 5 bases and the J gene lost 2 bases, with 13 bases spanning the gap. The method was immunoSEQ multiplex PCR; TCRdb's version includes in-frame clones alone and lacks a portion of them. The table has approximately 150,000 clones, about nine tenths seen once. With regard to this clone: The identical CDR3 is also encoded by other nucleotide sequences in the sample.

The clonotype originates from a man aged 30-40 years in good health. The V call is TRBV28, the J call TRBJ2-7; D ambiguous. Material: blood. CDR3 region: CASSPGPTPYEQYF. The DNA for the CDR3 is TGTGCCAGCAGTCCGGGCCCTACTCCCTACGAGCAGTACTTC.